This T cell receptor (beta chain) emerged from a study of T cells expressing NK-cell markers. The CDR3 is made up of 15 amino acids. Germline CDR1 reads SQVTM; CDR2 reads ANQGSEA. TCRdb reanalyzed the 5' RACE reads, giving one entry per CDR3 protein sequence and no DNA. Reported are more than 400,000 distinct CDR3 sequences; the ten largest clones contain about 7.3%. The sequence came from a woman between 18 and 70 years old in good health. The material sequenced was blood T cells: a sorted CD56 or NKG2C T cell subset, CD4+ or CD8+ T cells, or bulk PBMC T cells (not recorded which). The chain carries TRBV29-1 and TRBJ2-7; the TCRdb call, TRBD1, lacks DNA for checking. CDR3 loop: CSVEGEGAEAYEQYF.